Reported below is one T cell receptor (beta chain). The antigen is unknown. Compared with germline, one end of the junction differs, possibly owing to a read error. RNA extraction gave at least 6 micrograms of total RNA per sample. This sample stems from a study of blood T cells in healthy people across ages. General study results and limits: Measured against age, TCR beta diversity per million T cells decreased in a roughly linear manner.

The second PCR ran about 6 to 11 cycles with a sample-barcoded 5' primer and J-beta primers. Every molecule of cDNA carried a tag from a template-switch adaptor with 12 random nucleotides. One entry per CDR3 protein results from TCRdb running MiXCR on the 5' RACE reads. The top ten hold approximately 25% of the sample, which has around 600,000 distinct CDR3 sequences, around 48% seen once. Germline V gives CDR1 SGHDN, CDR2 FVKESK. CDR3 length: 12 residues. The clonotype originates from an elderly man in good health. Material for sequencing was blood. The rearrangement joins TRBV14 to TRBJ1-2; D remains ambiguous. DNA for the CDR3: TGTGCCAGCAGCCCACAGAACTGTGGCTACACCTTC. It codes for CASSPQNCGYTF.